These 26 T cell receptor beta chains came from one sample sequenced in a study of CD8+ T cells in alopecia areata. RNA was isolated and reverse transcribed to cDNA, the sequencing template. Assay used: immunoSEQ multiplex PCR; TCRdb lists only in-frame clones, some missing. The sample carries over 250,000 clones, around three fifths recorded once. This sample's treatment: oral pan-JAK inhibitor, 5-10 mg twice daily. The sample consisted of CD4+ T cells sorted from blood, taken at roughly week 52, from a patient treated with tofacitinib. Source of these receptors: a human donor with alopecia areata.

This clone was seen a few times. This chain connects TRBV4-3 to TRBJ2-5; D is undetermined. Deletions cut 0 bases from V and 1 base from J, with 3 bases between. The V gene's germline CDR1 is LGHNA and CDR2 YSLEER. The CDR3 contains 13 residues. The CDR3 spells CASSQEGQETQYF. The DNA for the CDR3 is TGCGCCAGCAGCCAAGAGGGCCAAGAGACCCAGTACTTC.

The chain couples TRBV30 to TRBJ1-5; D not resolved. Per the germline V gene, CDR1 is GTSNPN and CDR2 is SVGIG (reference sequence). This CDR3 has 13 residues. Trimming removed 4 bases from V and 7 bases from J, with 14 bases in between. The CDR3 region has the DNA TGTGCCTGGAAGACCCCCGGGGAACAGCCCCAGCATTTT. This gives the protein CAWKTPGEQPQHF.

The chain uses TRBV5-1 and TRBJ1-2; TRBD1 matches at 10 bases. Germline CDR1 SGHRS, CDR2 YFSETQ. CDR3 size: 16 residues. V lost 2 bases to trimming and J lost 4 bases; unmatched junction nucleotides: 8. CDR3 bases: TGCGCCAGCAGCTTTGGGACAGGGGAATCCACCTATGGCTACACCTTC. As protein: CASSFGTGESTYGYTF.

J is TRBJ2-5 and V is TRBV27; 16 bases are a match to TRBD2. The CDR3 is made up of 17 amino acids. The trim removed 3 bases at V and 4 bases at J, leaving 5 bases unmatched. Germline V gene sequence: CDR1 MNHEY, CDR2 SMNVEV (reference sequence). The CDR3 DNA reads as TGTGCCAGCAGTTTGGGACTAGCGGGGGGGCCGGGAGAGACCCAGTACTTC. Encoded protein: CASSLGLAGGPGETQYF.

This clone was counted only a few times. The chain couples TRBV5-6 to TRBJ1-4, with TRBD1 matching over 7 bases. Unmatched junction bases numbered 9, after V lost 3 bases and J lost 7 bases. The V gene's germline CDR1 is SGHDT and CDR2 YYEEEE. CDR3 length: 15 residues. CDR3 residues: CASSSRQGRGEKLFF. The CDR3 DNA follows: TGTGCCAGCAGCTCCAGACAGGGTAGAGGTGAAAAACTGTTTTTT.

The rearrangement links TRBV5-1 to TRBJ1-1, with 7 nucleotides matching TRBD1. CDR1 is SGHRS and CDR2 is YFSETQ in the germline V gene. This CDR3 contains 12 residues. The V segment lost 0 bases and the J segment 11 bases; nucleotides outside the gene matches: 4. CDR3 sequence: CASSLGQGMAFF. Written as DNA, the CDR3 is TGCGCCAGCAGCTTGGGACAGGGTATGGCTTTCTTT.

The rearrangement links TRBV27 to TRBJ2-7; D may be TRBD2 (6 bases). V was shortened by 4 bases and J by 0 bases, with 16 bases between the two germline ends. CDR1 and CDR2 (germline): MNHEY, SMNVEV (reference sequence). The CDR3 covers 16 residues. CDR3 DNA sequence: TGTGCCAGCAGTTCCCTTATCGGAGGGAGCTCCTACGAGCAGTACTTC. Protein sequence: CASSSLIGGSSYEQYF.

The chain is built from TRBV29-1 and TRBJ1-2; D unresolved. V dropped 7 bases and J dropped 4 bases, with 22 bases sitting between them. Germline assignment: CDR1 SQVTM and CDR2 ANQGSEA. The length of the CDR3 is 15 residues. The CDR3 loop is CSGGNPFGNGYGYTF. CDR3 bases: TGCAGCGGGGGAAATCCCTTCGGTAATGGCTATGGCTACACCTTC.

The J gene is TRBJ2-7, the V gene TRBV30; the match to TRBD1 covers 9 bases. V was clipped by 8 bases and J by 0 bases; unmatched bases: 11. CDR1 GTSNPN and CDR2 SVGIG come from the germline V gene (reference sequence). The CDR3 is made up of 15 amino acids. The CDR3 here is CAGTSGQGVSYEQYF. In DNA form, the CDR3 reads TGTGCCGGAACCTCGGGACAGGGTGTCTCCTACGAGCAGTACTTC.

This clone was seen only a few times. The CDR3 sequence is CAWSEYSNQPQHF. CDR3 DNA sequence: TGTGCCTGGAGTGAATATAGCAATCAGCCCCAGCATTTT. The gene calls are TRBV30 and TRBJ1-5; no firm D call. Trimming stripped 1 base from V and 0 bases from J, with 4 bases between. The CDR3 length is 13 residues. Germline V gives CDR1 GTSNPN, CDR2 SVGIG (reference sequence).

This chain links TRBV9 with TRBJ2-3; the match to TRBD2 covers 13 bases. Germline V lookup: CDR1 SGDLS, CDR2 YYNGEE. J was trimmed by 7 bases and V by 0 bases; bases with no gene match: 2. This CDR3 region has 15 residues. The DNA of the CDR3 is TGTGCCAGCAGCGTAGATGGGACTAGCGGGAATACGCAGTATTTT. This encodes CASSVDGTSGNTQYF.

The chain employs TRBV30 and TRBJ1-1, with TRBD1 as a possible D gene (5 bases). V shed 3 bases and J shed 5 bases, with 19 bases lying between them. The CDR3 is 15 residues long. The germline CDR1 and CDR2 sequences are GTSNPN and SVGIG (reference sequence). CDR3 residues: CAWRRRDRPATEAFF. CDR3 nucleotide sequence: TGTGCCTGGAGGCGAAGGGACCGACCGGCTACTGAAGCTTTCTTT.

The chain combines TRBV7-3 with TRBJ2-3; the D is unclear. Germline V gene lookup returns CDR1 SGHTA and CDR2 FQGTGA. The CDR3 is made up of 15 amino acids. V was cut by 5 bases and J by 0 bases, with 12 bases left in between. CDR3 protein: CASSPLGLSTDTQYF. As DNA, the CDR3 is TGTGCCAGCAGCCCCCTGGGCTTGAGCACAGATACGCAGTATTTT.

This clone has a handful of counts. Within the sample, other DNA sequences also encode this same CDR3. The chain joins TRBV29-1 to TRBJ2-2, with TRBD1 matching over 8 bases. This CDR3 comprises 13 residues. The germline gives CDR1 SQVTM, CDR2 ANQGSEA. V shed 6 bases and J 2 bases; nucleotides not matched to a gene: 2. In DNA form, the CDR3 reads TGCAGCGTCGACAGGGGTAACACCGGGGAGCTGTTTTTT. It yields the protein CSVDRGNTGELFF.

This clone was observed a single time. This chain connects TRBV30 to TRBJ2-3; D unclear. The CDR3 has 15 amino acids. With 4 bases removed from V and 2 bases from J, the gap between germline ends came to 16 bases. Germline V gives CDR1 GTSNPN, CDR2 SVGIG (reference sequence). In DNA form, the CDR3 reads TGTGCCTGGACCACCTATGGCGGCGCCACAGATACGCAGTATTTT. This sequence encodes CAWTTYGGATDTQYF.

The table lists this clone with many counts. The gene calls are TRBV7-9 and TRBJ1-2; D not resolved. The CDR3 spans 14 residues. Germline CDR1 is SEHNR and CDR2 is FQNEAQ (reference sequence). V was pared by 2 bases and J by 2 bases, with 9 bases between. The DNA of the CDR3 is TGTGCCAGCAGCTTACTCTCCACGAACTATGGCTACACCTTC. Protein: CASSLLSTNYGYTF.

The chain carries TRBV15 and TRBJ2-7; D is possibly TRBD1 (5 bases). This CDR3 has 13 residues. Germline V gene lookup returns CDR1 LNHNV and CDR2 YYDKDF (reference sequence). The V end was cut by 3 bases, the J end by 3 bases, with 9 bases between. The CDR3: CATSSSGYYEQYF. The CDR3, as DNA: TGTGCCACCAGCAGTTCAGGGTACTACGAGCAGTACTTC.

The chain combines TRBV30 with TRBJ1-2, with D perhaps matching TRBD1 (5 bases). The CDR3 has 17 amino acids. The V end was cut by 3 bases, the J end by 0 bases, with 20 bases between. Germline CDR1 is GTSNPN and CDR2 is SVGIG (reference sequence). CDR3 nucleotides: TGTGCCTGGAGCTACGGGGTCCGGGACCGACCTAACTATGGCTACACCTTC. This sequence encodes CAWSYGVRDRPNYGYTF.

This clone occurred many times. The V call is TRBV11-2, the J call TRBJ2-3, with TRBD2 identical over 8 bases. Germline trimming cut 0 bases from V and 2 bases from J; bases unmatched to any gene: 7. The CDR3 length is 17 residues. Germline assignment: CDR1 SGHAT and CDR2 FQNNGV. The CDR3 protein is CASSLDRTSRDTDTQYF. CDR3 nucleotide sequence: TGTGCCAGCAGCTTAGATAGGACTAGCCGGGACACAGATACGCAGTATTTT.

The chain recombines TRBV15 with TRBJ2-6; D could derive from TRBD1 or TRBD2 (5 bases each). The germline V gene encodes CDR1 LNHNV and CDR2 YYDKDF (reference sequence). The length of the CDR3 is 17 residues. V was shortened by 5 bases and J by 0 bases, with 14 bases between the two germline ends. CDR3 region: CATSGGFEDSGANVLTF. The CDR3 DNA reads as TGTGCCACCAGCGGGGGTTTTGAAGACTCTGGGGCCAACGTCCTGACTTTC.

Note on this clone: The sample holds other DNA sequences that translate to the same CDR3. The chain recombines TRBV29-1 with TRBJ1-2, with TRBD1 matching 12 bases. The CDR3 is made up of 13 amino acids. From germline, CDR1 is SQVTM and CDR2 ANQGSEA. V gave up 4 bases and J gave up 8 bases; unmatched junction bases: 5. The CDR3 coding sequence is TGCAGCGTTGTGGGACAGGGGGCTTGGGGCTACACCTTC. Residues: CSVVGQGAWGYTF.

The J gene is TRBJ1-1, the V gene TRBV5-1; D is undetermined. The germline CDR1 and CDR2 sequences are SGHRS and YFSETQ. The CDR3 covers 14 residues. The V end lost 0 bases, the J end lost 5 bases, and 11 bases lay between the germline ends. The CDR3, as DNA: TGCGCCAGCAGCTTGGACACCCCCCGGACTGAAGCTTTCTTT. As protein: CASSLDTPRTEAFF.

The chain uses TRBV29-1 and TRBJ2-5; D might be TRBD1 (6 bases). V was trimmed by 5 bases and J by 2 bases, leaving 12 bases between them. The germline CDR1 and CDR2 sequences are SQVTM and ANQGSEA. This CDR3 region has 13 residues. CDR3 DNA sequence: TGCAGCGTTACTATGGACAGACAAGAGACCCAGTACTTC. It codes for CSVTMDRQETQYF.

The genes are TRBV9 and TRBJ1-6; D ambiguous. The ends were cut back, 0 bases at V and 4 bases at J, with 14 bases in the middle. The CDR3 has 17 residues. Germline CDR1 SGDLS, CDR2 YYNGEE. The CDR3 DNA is TGTGCCAGCAGCGTAGACAGCGGCGGAGGTTATAATTCACCCCTCCACTTT. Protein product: CASSVDSGGGYNSPLHF. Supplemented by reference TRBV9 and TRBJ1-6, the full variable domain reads DSGVTQTPKHLITATGQRVTLRCSPRSGDLSVYWYQQSLDQGLQFLIQYYNGEERAKGNILERFSAQQFPDLHSELNLSSLELGDSALYFCASSVDSGGGYNSPLHFGNGTRLTVT.

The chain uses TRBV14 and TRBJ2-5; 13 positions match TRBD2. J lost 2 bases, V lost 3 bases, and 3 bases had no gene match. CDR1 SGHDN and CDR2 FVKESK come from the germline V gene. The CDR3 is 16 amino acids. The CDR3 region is CASSQLTSGRQETQYF. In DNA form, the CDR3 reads TGTGCCAGCAGCCAGCTGACTAGCGGGAGGCAAGAGACCCAGTACTTC.

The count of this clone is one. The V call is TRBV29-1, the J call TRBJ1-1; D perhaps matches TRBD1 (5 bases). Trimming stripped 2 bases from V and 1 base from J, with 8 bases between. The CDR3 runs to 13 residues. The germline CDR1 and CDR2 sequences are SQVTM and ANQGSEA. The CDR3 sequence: CSVERDSNTEAFF. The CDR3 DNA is TGCAGCGTTGAAAGGGACTCGAACACTGAAGCTTTCTTT.